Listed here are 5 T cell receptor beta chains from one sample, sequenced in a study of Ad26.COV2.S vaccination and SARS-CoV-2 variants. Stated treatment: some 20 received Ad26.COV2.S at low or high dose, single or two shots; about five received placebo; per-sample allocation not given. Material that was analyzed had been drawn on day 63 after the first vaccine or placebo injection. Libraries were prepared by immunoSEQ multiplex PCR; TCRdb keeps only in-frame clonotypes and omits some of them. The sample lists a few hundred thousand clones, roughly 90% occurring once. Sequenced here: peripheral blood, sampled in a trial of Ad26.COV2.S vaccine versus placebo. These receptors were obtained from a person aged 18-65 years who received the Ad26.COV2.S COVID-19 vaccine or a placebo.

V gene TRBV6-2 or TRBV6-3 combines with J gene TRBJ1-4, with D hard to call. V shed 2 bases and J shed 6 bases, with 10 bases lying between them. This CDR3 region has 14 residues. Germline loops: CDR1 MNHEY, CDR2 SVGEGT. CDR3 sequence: CASSYGRPDEKLFF. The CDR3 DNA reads TGTGCCAGCAGTTACGGGCGTCCCGATGAAAAACTGTTTTTT.

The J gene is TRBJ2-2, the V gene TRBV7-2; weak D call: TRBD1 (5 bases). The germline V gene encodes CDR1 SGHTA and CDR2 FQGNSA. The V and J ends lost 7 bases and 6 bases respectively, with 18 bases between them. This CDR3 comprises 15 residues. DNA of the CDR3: TGTGCCAGCAAAGGACAAGGGTTGAAGTCCGGGGAGCTGTTTTTT. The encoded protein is CASKGQGLKSGELFF.

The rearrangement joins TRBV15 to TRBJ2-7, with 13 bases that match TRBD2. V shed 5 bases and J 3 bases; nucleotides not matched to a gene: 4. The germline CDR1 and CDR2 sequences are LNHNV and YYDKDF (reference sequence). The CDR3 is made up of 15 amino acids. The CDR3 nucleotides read TGTGCCACCAGCCTAGGACTAGCGGGAGACTACGAGCAGTACGTC. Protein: CATSLGLAGDYEQYV.

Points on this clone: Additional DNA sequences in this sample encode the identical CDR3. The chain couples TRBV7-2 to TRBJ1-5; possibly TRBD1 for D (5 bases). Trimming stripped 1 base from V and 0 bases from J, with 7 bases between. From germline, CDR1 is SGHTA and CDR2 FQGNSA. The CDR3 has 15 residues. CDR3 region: CASSLGGVSNQPQHF. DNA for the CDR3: TGTGCCAGCAGCTTAGGAGGGGTTAGCAATCAGCCCCAGCATTTT.

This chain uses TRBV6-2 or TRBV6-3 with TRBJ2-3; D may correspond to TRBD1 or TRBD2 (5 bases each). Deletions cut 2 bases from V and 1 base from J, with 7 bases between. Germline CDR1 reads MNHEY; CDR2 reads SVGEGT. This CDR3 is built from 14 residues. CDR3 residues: CASSYRDGTDTQYF. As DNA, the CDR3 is TGTGCCAGCAGTTACCGGGACGGCACAGATACGCAGTATTTT.